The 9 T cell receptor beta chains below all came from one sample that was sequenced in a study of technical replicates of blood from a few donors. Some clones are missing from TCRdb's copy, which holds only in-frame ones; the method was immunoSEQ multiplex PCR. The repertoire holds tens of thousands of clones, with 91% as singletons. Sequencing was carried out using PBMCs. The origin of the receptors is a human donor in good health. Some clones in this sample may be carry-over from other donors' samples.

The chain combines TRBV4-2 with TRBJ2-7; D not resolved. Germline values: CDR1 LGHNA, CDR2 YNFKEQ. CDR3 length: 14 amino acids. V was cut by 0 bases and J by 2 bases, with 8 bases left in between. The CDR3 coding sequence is TGTGCCAGCAGCCAAGATGAGAGCGCCTACGAGCAGTACTTC. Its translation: CASSQDESAYEQYF.

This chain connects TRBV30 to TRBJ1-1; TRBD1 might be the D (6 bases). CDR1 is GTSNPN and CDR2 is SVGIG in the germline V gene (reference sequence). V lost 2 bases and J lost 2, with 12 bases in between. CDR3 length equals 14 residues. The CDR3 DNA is TGTGCCTGGAGTTCTGACAGGCGTAACACTGAAGCTTTCTTT. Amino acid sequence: CAWSSDRRNTEAFF.

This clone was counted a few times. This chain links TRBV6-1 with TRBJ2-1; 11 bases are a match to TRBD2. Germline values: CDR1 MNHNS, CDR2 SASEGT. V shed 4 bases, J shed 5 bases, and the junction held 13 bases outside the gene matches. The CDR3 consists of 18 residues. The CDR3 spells CASSGLSGRAYSDNEQFF. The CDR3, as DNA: TGTGCCAGCAGTGGCCTTAGCGGGAGGGCGTATAGCGACAATGAGCAGTTCTTC.

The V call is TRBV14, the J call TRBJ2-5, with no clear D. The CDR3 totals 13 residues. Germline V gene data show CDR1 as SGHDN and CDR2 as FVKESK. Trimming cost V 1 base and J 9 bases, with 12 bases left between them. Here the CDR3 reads CASSQGLLLAQYF. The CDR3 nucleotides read TGTGCCAGCAGCCAAGGACTCCTACTGGCCCAGTACTTC.

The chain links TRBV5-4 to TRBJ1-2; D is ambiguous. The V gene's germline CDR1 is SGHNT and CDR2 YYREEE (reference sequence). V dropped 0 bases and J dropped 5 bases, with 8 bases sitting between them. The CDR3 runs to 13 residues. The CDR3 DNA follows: TGTGCCAGCAGCTTGGGCAGACAATATGGCTACACCTTC. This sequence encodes CASSLGRQYGYTF.

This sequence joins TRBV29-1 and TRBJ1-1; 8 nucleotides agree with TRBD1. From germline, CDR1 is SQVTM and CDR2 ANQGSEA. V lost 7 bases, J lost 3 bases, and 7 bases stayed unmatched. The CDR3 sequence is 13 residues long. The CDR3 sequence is CSAGQGIYTEAFF. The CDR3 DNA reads TGCAGCGCCGGACAGGGTATCTACACTGAAGCTTTCTTT. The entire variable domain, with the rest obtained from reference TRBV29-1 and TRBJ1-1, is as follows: SAVISQKPSRDICQRGTSLTIQCQVDSQVTMMFWYRQQPGQSLTLIATANQGSEATYESGFVIDKFPISRPNLTFSTLTVSNMSPEDSSIYLCSAGQGIYTEAFFGQGTRLTVV.

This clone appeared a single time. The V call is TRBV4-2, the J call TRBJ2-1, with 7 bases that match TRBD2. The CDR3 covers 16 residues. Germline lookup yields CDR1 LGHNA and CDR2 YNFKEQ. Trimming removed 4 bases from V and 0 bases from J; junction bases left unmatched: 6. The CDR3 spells CASSPRGSDSYNEQFF. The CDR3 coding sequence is TGTGCCAGCAGCCCACGCGGGAGTGACTCCTACAATGAGCAGTTCTTC.

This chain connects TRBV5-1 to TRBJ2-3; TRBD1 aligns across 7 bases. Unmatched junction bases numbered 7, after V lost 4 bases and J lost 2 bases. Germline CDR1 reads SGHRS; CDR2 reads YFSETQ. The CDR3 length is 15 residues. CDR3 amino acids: CASSPRTGNTDTQYF. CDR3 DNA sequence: TGCGCCAGCAGCCCCCGGACAGGAAACACAGATACGCAGTATTTT.

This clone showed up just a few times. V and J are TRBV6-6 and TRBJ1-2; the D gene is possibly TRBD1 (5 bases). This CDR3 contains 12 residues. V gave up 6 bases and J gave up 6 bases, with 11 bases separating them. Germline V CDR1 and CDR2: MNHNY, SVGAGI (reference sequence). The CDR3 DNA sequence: TGTGCCAGCAGGGGGGGACCGGATGGCTACACCTTC. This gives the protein CASRGGPDGYTF.